The T cell receptor (beta chain) under discussion was sequenced for a study of identical twins. Study-wide results and caveats: Without tracking the same donors, conclusions rested on cross-sectional statistical analysis.

Germline loops: CDR1 LNHNV, CDR2 YYDKDF (reference sequence). The junction had 4 bases not matched to a gene; V was cut back by 3 bases and J by 3 bases. CDR3 length equals 17 residues. A few counts support this clonotype. The antigen remains unidentified. TCRdb itself ran the 5' RACE reads through MiXCR, one entry per CDR3 protein. Of 700,000 to 950,000 distinct CDR3 sequences in the sample, roughly an eighth were seen once. The data also belong to a second study, concerning yellow fever vaccine responses in identical twins.

The sequence came from a woman aged 18-29 years in good health. Material: PBMCs. J is TRBJ2-1 and V is TRBV15; TRBD2 matches at 14 bases. DNA of the CDR3: TGTGCCACCAGCAGGGGGACTAGCGGGAGTTTCTACAATGAGCAGTTCTTC. Translating it yields CATSRGTSGSFYNEQFF.